This note documents a single T cell receptor (beta chain) sequence. This clonotype occurred many times. Its antigen is still unknown. No much larger clonotype is one base removed from it; base qualities were not supplied. cDNA was synthesized by template-switch 5'RACE using a primer carrying a 10-nucleotide random unique molecular identifier by which each TCR transcript was tagged. Each sequencing run produced over 160 million TCR-beta sequences covering 15-18 subjects. Total RNA was extracted with the RNeasy kit. Using the KAPA Real-time Library Amplification kit, TCR-beta VDJ regions were amplified with primers for the TCR constant region and the 5'RACE anchor. A first PCR added sample indexes and Illumina adaptors, after which a second PCR increased the library yield. The roughly 650 bp TCR product was size-selected on a 2% E-gel SizeSelection system after Ampure bead purification. Before pooling, library quality was assessed on a Bioanalyzer, concentration was determined with Qubit, and library quantification was performed with the Kapa Library Quantification kit. Paired-end 2 x 150 bp sequencing of the libraries was performed on an Illumina HiSeq 2500. To increase sequence diversity, about 25-31% phiX was spiked into each library pool. Per the source publication's procedure: Quality-filtered reads were processed with the UMI-based MiGEC pipeline, which removed over 85% of raw TCR sequences during error correction. VDJ genes were aligned to IMGT germline references, and clonotypes were defined by unique CDR3 amino acid sequence plus V-J genes. Clonal expansion, Shannon diversity and CDR3 relatedness (CalcPairwiseDistances, ClusterSamples) were evaluated with VDJtools, and phylogenetic trees were built with CLCbio workbench. A clone was classed as expanded if it had 8 or more unique UMIs, a cutoff based on coefficient-of-variation modelling across technical triplicates. Using fastp at Q25 and MiXCR, TCRdb reprocessed the public reads and kept productive beta chains. Rows matching on CDR3 protein sequence are summarized as one entry with the most common DNA and genes. Here the V and J calls rest on TCRdb's processing, not on the authors' analysis. A total of tens of thousands of distinct CDR3 sequences appear in this sample, approximately 5.4% of them only once. Roughly 2% of the sample rests with the top ten.

The healthy controls were volunteers from a blood bank in Maryland, USA. TCR libraries for sorted subsets were made from roughly 1 million sorted CD4+ or CD8+ T cells. Peripheral blood was subjected to Ficoll-Hypaque density gradient centrifugation to isolate PBMCs, which were then cryopreserved in liquid nitrogen. The study also sequenced paired sorted CD4+ and CD8+ subsets from healthy controls, HAM/TSP patients and MS patients. This entry is derived from a study of neurological immune-mediated disorders (dated by TCRdb to the late 2010s). Background on the whole study: Using UMI-based sequencing, the study compared peripheral blood TCR-beta repertoires from patients with HTLV-I-associated myelopathy (HAM/TSP), patients with multiple sclerosis, and healthy controls. Alongside PBMC samples, the set of fewer than 110 TCR-beta libraries contained longitudinal samples, technical triplicates, and paired CD4+ and CD8+ T-cell subsets that had been sorted. The cohort included approximately 68 subjects: roughly 15 with HAM/TSP, about 34 with multiple sclerosis, and 20 healthy controls.

Trimming takes 1 base from V and 0 bases from J, and the germline ends sit 10 bases apart. From its cysteine to its phenylalanine, the CDR3 spans 17 amino acids. Just CDR3 DNA is preserved here, 51 bases in frame from base 1. What the work shows at the level of the full study, not this receptor alone: The highest TCR clonal expansion was observed in HAM/TSP patients, whereas the lowest was observed in MS patients, even when compared with healthy controls. Across subjects, expanded clones never shared an identical CDR3 amino acid sequence, which suggests that the TCR-beta repertoires in every group were private.

This TCR was recovered from a woman between 45 and 60 years old in good health. This sequence uses TRBV12-3 or TRBV12-4 and TRBJ2-6; the D gene is possibly TRBD1, with 5 bases matching. Specimen: CD4+ T cells from blood. Here is the DNA: TGTGCCAGCAGTTTAGAGGGGTTGTACTCTGGGGCCAACGTCCTGACTTTC. The encoded protein is CASSLEGLYSGANVLTF.